This TCR beta chain was sequenced in a study of shared clonotypes between healthy human individuals. Study-level background: Each donor's CD4 naive and CD4 memory cells filled three plates apiece, CD8 naive two, and CD8 memory one.

General study findings and limits: The study generally estimated greater richness for naive than memory subsets.

Concerning this clone itself: The antigen remains undetermined.

Original handling: Owing to the provision of junction-only sequences devoid of quality scores by immunoSEQ, filtering differed. The protocol was immunoSEQ multiplex PCR, while the TCRdb copy is restricted to in-frame clones and leaves out a portion. That table is the source of V, J and clone size, and D and trimming were worked out from the DNA. The sample includes 2 million to 2.5 million clones, approximately 95% of them seen just once. Caucasian adults living in Nashville, Tennessee, provided all samples. This TCR was recovered from a man younger than 30 in good health. Some clones in this sample may be carry-over from other donors' samples. Sequencing input: naive CD4+ T cells from PBMCs. As for subset: CD45RA+ positively selected.

The CDR3 nucleotides read TGTGCCAGCAGGCCGGGACAGACGAACACTGAAGCTTTCTTT. Its protein product is CASRPGQTNTEAFF. The chain links TRBV28 to TRBJ1-1; TRBD1 aligns across 7 bases. The CDR3 consists of 14 residues. Looked up from germline, CDR1 is MDHEN and CDR2 is SYDVKM. V was pared by 6 bases and J by 1 base, with 5 bases of the junction left unmatched.